This T cell receptor beta chain comes out of a study of cytomegalovirus exposure and HLA in healthy donors (dated by TCRdb to about 2017). The study in broad terms: An earlier analysis of approximately 640 of the donors reported 250 to 300 Gb of sequence data and more than 90 million unique TCR beta sequences from 150 million to 200 million T cells. Donor age, sex, ethnicity and CMV serostatus were collected together with the repertoire data. The number of typed donors differed by locus: about 629-630 for A, B, C, DRB1 and DQB1; roughly 510 for DQA1; 600 to 610 for DPA1; and some 470 for DPB1. The study aimed to test whether signatures of past pathogen exposure could be identified by cataloging public T cell receptors. A later genetic analysis used genome-wide SNP genotypes for about 65% of the 666 donors, treating that subset as a discovery cohort. An early release covering 550 to 700 HLA-typed donors comprised about 320 gigabases of sequencing data and tens of millions of unique TCR sequences. The later analysis used no new phenotypic data to find candidate immune exposures, relying instead on TCR beta sequences and their occurrence across donors. Roughly five DR-DQ haplotypes were handled as single units for association and clustering, since linkage in the cohort was strong. Along with the approximately 650-subject first cohort, a separate validation cohort of over 90 different subjects was used. To predict cytomegalovirus infection status, the study brought together high-throughput TCR immunosequencing, statistical association of individual TCRs with disease status, and machine learning. Both class I and class II loci were covered by HLA typing, at four-digit resolution. The study used immunosequencing to profile the T cell repertoires of several hundred subjects and linked those repertoires to cytomegalovirus serostatus. To study patterns of TCR occurrence, a later analysis re-analyzed previously published TCR beta repertoires from 666 donors and added high-resolution HLA genotyping. Of the 350 to 450 genotyped donors, about 80% fell in the genetic ancestry cluster associated with self-reported Caucasian donors. Every discovery cohort repertoire had been produced on one sequencing platform. Across approximately 420 genotyped donors of the cohort, an average of about 240,000 unique TCR beta nucleotide sequences per donor were sequenced, and around 20% of those sequences were non-productive. An earlier analysis of 587 of the donors applied high-throughput TCR beta sequencing to assess whether each TCR beta V gene segment acted as functional or pseudogenic.

The library was built by means of the immunoSEQ multiplex PCR assay. For the multiplex PCR, a mixture combining 60 forward primers for TCR Vbeta segments and 13 reverse primers for TCR Jbeta segments was used. The CDR3 region of rearranged TCR beta genes was amplified from genomic DNA by a multiplex PCR assay. The Illumina HiSeq System was used to sequence the amplified TCR beta libraries as 87-base-pair reads. As for how the authors treated the data: A later analysis counted 75 million to 100 million unique TCR beta chains across the roughly 700 repertoires, and 9 million to 14 million of these chains were shared by at least two donors. To remove PCR and sequencing errors, raw reads were error-corrected and collapsed into unique sequences using a nearest-neighbor algorithm that merged closely related sequences. V, D and J gene segments were assigned by aligning CDR3 sequences to IMGT reference sequences. For a sequence to be retained, a match of at least six nucleotides was required to both a V gene segment and a J gene segment. A rearrangement was called productive if the CDR3 had no stop codons and remained in frame with V and J, and every other rearrangement was called non-productive. Following IMGT convention, CDR3 was defined as the stretch from the second conserved V-encoded cysteine up to the conserved J-encoded phenylalanine. Sequences without an unambiguous match to a single V gene segment were excluded from the earlier analysis of 450 to 750 of the donors. An earlier analysis of 450 to 650 of the donors called V segments functional above 56.7% productive rearrangements and segregating when the between-donor standard deviation exceeded 5%. A statistical classification framework was built to diagnose cytomegalovirus status from the catalog of TCR beta chain sequences. In a later analysis, TCR nucleotide sequences were compared against IMGT/GENE-DB human TR gene sequences so that V and J genes could be assigned. The TCRdist pipeline was used in a later analysis to assign CDR3 sequences and most-parsimonious VDJ recombination scenarios. In a later analysis, each TCR beta chain was defined by its CDR3 amino acid sequence together with its V-gene family, and reads without a unique V-gene family were excluded. As a way to deal with suspected cross-contamination and a sequencing artifact, a later analysis dropped roughly 620 nucleotide sequences that were highly shared and had low generation probability. A later analysis calculated a clonal expansion index for each public chain from normalized within-repertoire ranks of inferred template counts. In a later analysis, generation probabilities were computed using a VDJ recombination model fitted to out-of-frame rearrangements, and the results were checked against IGoR. Hypergeometric tests were used in a later analysis to score TCR-TCR, TCR-HLA and TCR-CMV co-occurrence, with a repertoire-size bias correction applied to the TCR pairs. A later analysis estimated false discovery rates by permuting HLA or CMV assignments 20 times. In a later analysis, co-occurring TCRs were grouped using DBSCAN, with TCRdist sequence similarity added in when clustering inside HLA-allele-positive subsets. Repertoires with fewer than 30,000 or more than 120,000 public chains were left out of co-occurrence clustering, as were about 5 repertoires with anomalous nucleotide sharing. TCRdb provides this immuneACCESS table in a form limited to in-frame rearrangements. Some clones are lacking; in checked studies, under half of them reflect an unresolved V gene, and why the rest are absent is not known. V, J and clone size derive from that table, while D and trimming were established from the DNA sequence. The sample table holds under 250,000 clones, of which around three quarters were seen once. The biggest ten clones account for approximately 4% of the sample.

General findings and caveats noted by the study authors: The study listed 150 to 200 TCR beta chains as associated with cytomegalovirus. Because counts were too low, 15 or so rarely observed V segments, including chromosome 9 orphons, were excluded from the earlier analysis of fewer than 650 of the donors. Most TCR sequences were observed very rarely across donors, whereas some public TCRs were present in many individuals. For the cohort, immune exposure information was limited to CMV serostatus. Presence/absence analyses assumed roughly uniform sequencing depth across donors, an assumption that may not hold. Because HLA typing was unavailable for some donors at each locus, only the typed subset was used in association tests. In vitro tests confirmed that a few of the cytomegalovirus-associated TCR beta chains recognize cytomegalovirus antigens. In a later analysis, TCR association rates were found to vary across HLA loci, with the most associated TCRs seen for DRB1 alleles and the fewest for HLA-C alleles. In this cohort, only TCR beta chains were sequenced, and detectable features were limited by the absence of alpha or paired-chain data. Several of the top co-occurrence clusters appeared to be linked to parvovirus B19, influenza, CMV and Epstein-Barr virus, according to a later analysis. In an earlier analysis of roughly 500 of the donors, most TCR beta V segments appeared in productive rearrangements about 90% or about 30% of the time, broadly matching IMGT annotations. According to a later genetic analysis, donors in an Asian-associated ancestry cluster had fewer N-insertions in productive TCRs than the approximately 650-donor mean. A group of highly shared sequence variants was considered likely to be a technical artifact of the sequencing pipeline. A further reported finding was that TCR beta sequences accurately predicted the HLA-A and HLA-B alleles for most subjects in the first cohort. When HLA alleles, especially DR and DQ, strongly co-occurred, TCR associations were difficult to assign to individual alleles. A later analysis found that most CMV-associated TCR beta chains appeared HLA-restricted, with HLA associations seemingly driven largely by CMV exposure. At a false discovery rate of 0.05, a later analysis linked 16,951 TCR beta sequences to specific HLA alleles. The classifier was reported to diagnose cytomegalovirus status with high specificity and sensitivity in both the original and validation cohorts. In a later analysis, HLA-associated TCR beta chains were found to be more clonally expanded and to have lower generation probabilities than equally common non-associated chains. The authors suggested that the approach could potentially be extended to other disease states and immunological phenotypes. Correlated functional status among segregating V segments might reflect linkage disequilibrium, but an unknown experimental factor could not be ruled out. In a later genetic analysis, a missense DCLRE1C variant was associated with V-gene and J-gene trimming of TCR beta chains, and the association was replicated in an independent cohort. Some IMGT-functional V segments, including TRBV6-2 and TRBV6-3, could not be told apart with the 87-base-pair reads, so those segments were excluded.

In total, 600 or so healthy bone marrow donors made up the cohort. At the time of sampling, all cohort members were nominally healthy, though unrecorded immune exposures were likely present. The donor tested CMV seropositive and was one of the 289 seropositive cohort members. A peripheral blood sample was provided by each donor, and peripheral blood mononuclear cells were used for TCR beta sequencing. Genomic DNA was extracted from the blood cell samples with the Qiagen DNeasy Blood Extraction Kit. Via the germline V gene, CDR1 is SGHAT and CDR2 FQNNGV. The CDR3 runs 16 residues from the cysteine to the phenylalanine. Of all the DNA, just the CDR3 is kept, 48 bases in frame from base 1. Germline trimming amounts to 5 bases on V and 4 bases on J, with 12 as the count of junction bases outside the gene matches. With respect to this clone: The antigen it recognizes is unknown. Base qualities are missing; no much larger clone stands one base away.

The clonotype comes from a woman between 25 and 40 years old in good health and CMV-seropositive. Source material: PBMCs. The chain uses TRBV11-2 and TRBJ2-5, with 8 bases aligning to TRBD2. The nucleotide sequence reads TGTGCCAGCAGCCCGCGACGGGGGGGGGCCGGAGAGACCCAGTACTTC. Its coded protein is CASSPRRGGAGETQYF.